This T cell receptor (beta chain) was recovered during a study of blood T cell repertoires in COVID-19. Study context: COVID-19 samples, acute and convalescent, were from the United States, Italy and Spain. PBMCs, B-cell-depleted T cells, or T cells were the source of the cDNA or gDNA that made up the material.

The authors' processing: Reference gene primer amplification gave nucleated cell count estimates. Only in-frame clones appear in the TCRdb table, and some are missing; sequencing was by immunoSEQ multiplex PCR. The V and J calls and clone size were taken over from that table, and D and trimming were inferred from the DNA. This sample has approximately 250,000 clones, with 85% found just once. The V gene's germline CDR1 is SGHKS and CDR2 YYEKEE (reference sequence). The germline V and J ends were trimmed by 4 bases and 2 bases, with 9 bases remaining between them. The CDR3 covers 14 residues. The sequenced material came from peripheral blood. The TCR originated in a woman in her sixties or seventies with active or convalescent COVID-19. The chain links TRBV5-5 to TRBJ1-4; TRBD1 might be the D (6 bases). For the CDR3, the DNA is TGTGCCAGCAGCCCAGGGGTGACTAATGAAAAACTGTTTTTT. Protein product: CASSPGVTNEKLFF.